This T cell receptor beta chain was identified during a study of shared T cell receptors in the human thymus. Assay used: immunoSEQ multiplex PCR; TCRdb lists only in-frame clones, some missing. The sample lists hundreds of thousands of clones, about 89% seen once, with 0.0094% in the top ten. The CDR3 totals 18 residues. J lost 0 bases, V lost 5 bases, and 9 bases had no gene match. The germline V gene has CDR1 SGHTA and CDR2 FQGNSA. This same sample was also part of a study on human thymus T cells. That source reports: Resections from corrective heart surgery provided thymus tissue. Reports from related research described highly overlapping thymic repertoires among unrelated individuals.

The rearrangement joins TRBV7-2 to TRBJ2-7; 14 nucleotides line up with TRBD2. The sequenced sample was thymocytes. The TCR sequence derives from a boy under two years old with a congenital heart defect. CDR3 bases: TGTGCCAGCAGCCTCAGGACTAGCGGGAGGACTAGCTCCTACGAGCAGTACTTC. This codes for CASSLRTSGRTSSYEQYF.